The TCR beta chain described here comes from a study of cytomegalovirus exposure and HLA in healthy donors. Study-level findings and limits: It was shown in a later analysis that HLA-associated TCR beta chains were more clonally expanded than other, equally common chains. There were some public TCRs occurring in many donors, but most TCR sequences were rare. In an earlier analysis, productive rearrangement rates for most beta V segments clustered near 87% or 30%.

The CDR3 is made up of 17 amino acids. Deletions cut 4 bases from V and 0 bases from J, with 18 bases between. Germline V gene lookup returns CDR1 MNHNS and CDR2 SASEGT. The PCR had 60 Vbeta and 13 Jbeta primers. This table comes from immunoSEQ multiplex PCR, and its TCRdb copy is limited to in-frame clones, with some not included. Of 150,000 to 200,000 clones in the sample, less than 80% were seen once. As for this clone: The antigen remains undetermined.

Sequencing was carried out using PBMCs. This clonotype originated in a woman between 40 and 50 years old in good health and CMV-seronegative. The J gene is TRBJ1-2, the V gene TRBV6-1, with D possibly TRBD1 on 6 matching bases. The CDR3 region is CASSGGTWDLANYGYTF. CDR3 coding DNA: TGTGCCAGCAGTGGGGGGACATGGGACCTGGCTAACTATGGCTACACCTTC.